Below are 9 T cell receptor beta chains sequenced from a single sample in a study of regulatory T cells in long-lasting Graves disease. The time point denotes: newly diagnosed GD, antithyroid drugs for less than 3 months. PBMC-extracted RNA yielded the TCR library. HTBI primers from iRepertoire and Arm-PCR of CDR3 regions yielded the TCR beta libraries. TCRdb processed the multiplex PCR reads anew with MiXCR; each CDR3 protein has one entry. This sample has a few hundred thousand distinct CDR3 sequences, with 15% to 20% found just once. The same data also went into a second study, on T cells in Graves' hyperthyroidism and ophthalmopathy.

The sample was peripheral blood mononuclear cells (PBMCs), taken at new diagnosis, from a patient treated with antithyroid drugs. The receptors originated from a man in his forties with Graves disease.

In this sample, this clonotype turned up a few times. V usage is TRBV12-3 or TRBV12-4 and J usage is TRBJ1-2; D gene ambiguous. The CDR3 has 15 residues. Trimming left V 4 bases short and J 6 bases short, with 18 bases between. DNA of the CDR3: TGTGCCAGCAGTTCCCCCGGCGCGCGGAGTGATGGCTACACCTTC. It encodes CASSSPGARSDGYTF.

This clonotype came up many times. The J gene is TRBJ1-1, the V gene TRBV5-1, with D uncertain. Trimming pared 0 bases from V and 5 bases from J, leaving 11 bases between. Germline CDR1 and CDR2: SGHRS and YFSETQ. CDR3 length: 14 residues. The CDR3 here is CASSLEAGLTEAFF. The CDR3 nucleotides read TGCGCCAGCAGCTTGGAGGCGGGGTTGACTGAAGCTTTCTTT.

This clonotype occurred a few times. Since a much larger clone is just one base distant, this may be a read error. The V gene is TRBV7-9, the J gene TRBJ2-3; D possibly corresponds to TRBD2 (6 bases). Looked up from germline, CDR1 is SEHNR and CDR2 is FQNEAQ (reference sequence). The CDR3 has 15 residues. The CDR3 loop is CASSLAGTGVRTRYF. CDR3 coding DNA: TGTGCCAGCAGCTTAGCTGGGACTGGCGTAAGGACCCGGTACTTC.

The chain is built from TRBV5-1 and TRBJ2-3; 12 nucleotides match TRBD2. The germline V gene has CDR1 SGHRS and CDR2 YFSETQ. The CDR3 totals 17 residues. Trimming took 4 bases from V and 2 from J; bases not matched to a gene: 8. The chain's CDR3 is CASSPSGLAGNTDTQYF. In nucleotides, the CDR3 is TGCGCCAGCAGCCCAAGCGGACTAGCGGGGAACACAGATACGCAGTATTTT.

This clonotype has ten or more counts. V usage is TRBV5-6 and J usage is TRBJ2-1; D is possibly TRBD1 or TRBD2 (5 bases each). The CDR3 is made up of 12 amino acids. V lost 0 bases and J lost 12, with 10 bases in between. Germline values: CDR1 SGHDT, CDR2 YYEEEE. In nucleotides, the CDR3 is TGTGCCAGCAGCTTGGATCGGGGCATGCAGTTCTTC. Its protein product is CASSLDRGMQFF.

This clonotype showed up many times. The rearrangement joins TRBV10-1 to TRBJ2-5; D is undetermined. Germline CDR1 reads WNHNN; CDR2 reads SYGVQD (reference sequence). Trimming took off 7 bases at V and 4 bases at J, with 10 bases between the two ends. The CDR3 has 12 residues. CDR3 bases: TGCGCCAGCATAGTAGAACGAGAGACCCAGTACTTC. It yields the protein CASIVERETQYF.

The chain couples TRBV12-3 or TRBV12-4 to TRBJ2-2; D is ambiguous. CDR3 size: 16 residues. Trimming took off 2 bases at V and 2 bases at J, with 12 bases between the two ends. CDR3 nucleotides: TGTGCCAGCAGTTTATGGCGTGGGGATAACACCGGGGAGCTGTTTTTT. This codes for CASSLWRGDNTGELFF.

The chain combines TRBV6-2 or TRBV6-3 with TRBJ2-2; D remains unclear. V was clipped by 4 bases and J by 4 bases, with 13 bases between them. The CDR3 consists of 15 residues. The germline V gene has CDR1 MNHEY and CDR2 SVGEGT. The DNA for the CDR3 is TGTGCCAGCAGTTCCTTCGGCGCTGTCACCGGGGAGCTGTTTTTT. Its translation is CASSSFGAVTGELFF.

This clonotype was seen a few times. The J gene is TRBJ2-3, the V gene TRBV27; 13 bases align to TRBD2. The CDR3 runs to 16 residues. The V gene end was trimmed by 5 bases and the J gene end by 4 bases; junction bases not matched to a gene: 6. The germline V gene has CDR1 MNHEY and CDR2 SMNVEV (reference sequence). The CDR3 here is CASSTRLAGGADTQYF. CDR3 nucleotide sequence: TGTGCCAGCAGTACTAGACTAGCGGGGGGAGCAGATACGCAGTATTTT.